The 28 T cell receptor beta chains reported below all come from one sample, sequenced in a study of blood T cell repertoires in COVID-19. Measured with immunoSEQ multiplex PCR; TCRdb has only the in-frame clones, and not every one. The data hold 300,000 to 400,000 clones, with 88% observed a single time. The sequenced sample consisted of PBMCs or T cells enriched from blood (not recorded which). The origin of the receptors is a woman under 40 with acute COVID-19.

The gene calls are TRBV5-6 and TRBJ1-2, with D tentatively TRBD1 (5 bases). The V end lost 4 bases, the J end lost 6 bases, and 16 bases lay between the germline ends. This CDR3 is 14 amino acids long. Germline V gene data show CDR1 as SGHDT and CDR2 as YYEEEE. CDR3 residues: CASSPIHLGDGYTF. The CDR3 coding sequence is TGTGCCAGCAGCCCCATCCACTTAGGGGATGGCTACACCTTC.

The chain uses TRBV5-1 and TRBJ1-4; D uncertain. CDR3 length equals 16 residues. Trimming removed 0 bases from V and 0 bases from J, with 9 bases in between. The germline V gene has CDR1 SGHRS and CDR2 YFSETQ. CDR3 amino acids: CASSLGGSATNEKLFF. DNA for the CDR3: TGCGCCAGCAGCTTGGGAGGTTCCGCAACTAATGAAAAACTGTTTTTT.

J is TRBJ2-5 and V is TRBV2; TRBD2 agrees at 8 bases. V was clipped by 3 bases and J by 2 bases; unmatched bases: 5. The germline V gene has CDR1 SNHLY and CDR2 FYNNEI. The CDR3 spans 15 residues. In DNA form, the CDR3 reads TGTGCCAGCAGTGAGAACGGGGGGGAGCAAGAGACCCAGTACTTC. Translation: CASSENGGEQETQYF.

This chain joins TRBV30 and TRBJ1-1; the D gene is possibly TRBD1 (5 bases). The CDR3 sequence is 18 residues long. The germline CDR1 and CDR2 sequences are GTSNPN and SVGIG (reference sequence). The V and J ends lost 3 bases and 1 base respectively, with 24 bases between them. The CDR3 nucleotides read TGTGCCTGGAGCCGGGGAGGGGCCCCCTCGGGTGAGAACACTGAAGCTTTCTTT. It codes for CAWSRGGAPSGENTEAFF.

The rearrangement links TRBV2 to TRBJ2-2; 11 nucleotides agree with TRBD2. V lost 3 bases to trimming and J lost 5 bases; unmatched junction nucleotides: 8. CDR1 and CDR2 from the germline V gene are SNHLY and FYNNEI. This CDR3 has 17 residues. DNA for the CDR3: TGTGCCAGCAGTGATTTGGGACTAGCGGATCTAACCGGGGAGCTGTTTTTT. Its translation: CASSDLGLADLTGELFF.

This chain connects TRBV5-1 to TRBJ1-1, with D possibly matching TRBD1 (6 bases). The CDR3 runs 16 residues. Between the trimmed V and J ends, which lost 0 bases and 0 bases, there was a span of 12 bases. CDR1 is SGHRS and CDR2 is YFSETQ in the germline V gene. CDR3 nucleotides: TGCGCCAGCAGCTTGGAGGGGGTACATTTGAACACTGAAGCTTTCTTT. Translating gives CASSLEGVHLNTEAFF.

This clone was counted a few times. The chain carries TRBV4-1 and TRBJ1-6; 9 bases are shared with TRBD1. Germline CDR1 is MGHRA and CDR2 is YSYEKL. With 1 base clipped from V and 13 bases from J, the junction kept 8 bases outside the gene matches. The CDR3 length is 15 residues. The CDR3 coding sequence is TGCGCCAGCAGCCAAGGTCCGGGACAGGGTAGGCCCCTCCACTTT. Amino acids: CASSQGPGQGRPLHF.

The chain has TRBV5-1 and TRBJ1-3, with a possible D match to TRBD1 (5 bases). Between the trimmed V and J ends, which lost 4 bases and 0 bases, there was a span of 11 bases. In germline, CDR1 is SGHRS, CDR2 YFSETQ. There are 15 residues in the CDR3. CDR3 nucleotide sequence: TGCGCCAGCAGCCCAGGGACTAACTCTGGAAACACCATATATTTT. This gives the protein CASSPGTNSGNTIYF.

This chain links TRBV7-9 with TRBJ1-2; tentatively, D is TRBD1 (6 bases). The V gene lost 7 bases and the J gene lost 6 bases, with 18 bases spanning the gap. CDR3 length: 14 amino acids. CDR1 SEHNR and CDR2 FQNEAQ come from the germline V gene (reference sequence). CDR3 amino acids: CASMEGEGRNGYTF. DNA for the CDR3: TGTGCCAGCATGGAGGGGGAGGGTCGTAATGGCTACACCTTC.

This rearrangement joins TRBV10-3 to TRBJ2-3; 9 nucleotides align to TRBD2. Looked up from germline, CDR1 is ENHRY and CDR2 is SYGVKD. V shed 2 bases, J shed 8 bases, and the junction held 8 bases outside the gene matches. The CDR3 is 15 amino acids. The CDR3 nucleotides read TGTGCCATCAGTGAGACAGGCGGGGGGGCTGGTACGCAGTATTTT. It codes for CAISETGGGAGTQYF.

The V and J genes are TRBV5-1 and TRBJ2-1; the match to TRBD1 covers 7 bases. CDR3 length: 14 amino acids. Germline loops: CDR1 SGHRS, CDR2 YFSETQ. The junction had 6 bases not matched to a gene; V was cut back by 2 bases and J by 7 bases. The CDR3 nucleotides read TGCGCCAGCAGCTTTCGACTCAGGGGGAATGAGCAGTTCTTC. Protein: CASSFRLRGNEQFF.

The chain joins TRBV6-2 or TRBV6-3 to TRBJ1-2, with 7 nucleotides matching TRBD1. Germline CDR1 MNHEY, CDR2 SVGEGT. This CDR3 is 15 amino acids long. Trimming took 0 bases from V and 2 from J; bases not matched to a gene: 3. CDR3 sequence (DNA): TGTGCCAGCAGTTACTCCAACAGGGGAAACTATGGCTACACCTTC. Amino acid sequence: CASSYSNRGNYGYTF.

The rearrangement uses TRBV4-1 and TRBJ1-4; possibly TRBD1 for D (5 bases). V was trimmed by 1 base and J by 7 bases, leaving 19 bases between them. The CDR3 sequence is 17 residues long. Germline CDR1 and CDR2: MGHRA and YSYEKL. In DNA form, the CDR3 reads TGCGCCAGCAGCCAAGTGTTCCCCCCGGGGGTGGGTGAAAAACTGTTTTTT. It codes for CASSQVFPPGVGEKLFF.

The chain links TRBV6-2 or TRBV6-3 to TRBJ2-7; TRBD2 aligns across 10 bases. CDR3 length: 13 residues. CDR1 is MNHEY and CDR2 is SVGEGT in the germline V gene. The V segment lost 6 bases and the J segment 3 bases; nucleotides outside the gene matches: 2. DNA of the CDR3: TGTGCCAGCAGCCTAGCGGGGGACTACGAGCAGTACTTC. Its protein is CASSLAGDYEQYF.

The chain has TRBV19 and TRBJ2-3; 8 bases map to TRBD2. The junction had 2 bases not matched to a gene; V was cut back by 1 base and J by 5 bases. The germline V gene encodes CDR1 LNHDA and CDR2 SQIVND (reference sequence). The CDR3 runs 14 residues. The CDR3 coding sequence is TGTGCCAGTAGTATAGCGGGGGGGGTAGATACGCAGTATTTT. Translation: CASSIAGGVDTQYF. The full variable domain, with the rest looked up from reference TRBV19 and TRBJ2-3, is DGGITQSPKYLFRKEGQNVTLSCEQNLNHDAMYWYRQDPGQGLRLIYYSQIVNDFQKGDIAEGYSVSREKKESFPLTVTSAQKNPTAFYLCASSIAGGVDTQYFGPGTRLTVL.

Concerning this clone itself: This same CDR3 is encoded by further DNA sequences in the sample. The chain links TRBV6-4 to TRBJ2-3, with 10 positions matching TRBD2. This CDR3 has 15 amino acids. Trimming removed 5 bases from V and 2 bases from J; junction bases left unmatched: 4. CDR1 is MRHNA and CDR2 is SNTAGT in the germline V gene. The CDR3 spells CASSLSGGATDTQYF. CDR3 coding DNA: TGTGCCAGCAGTTTGAGCGGGGGGGCCACAGATACGCAGTATTTT.

The V call is TRBV2, the J call TRBJ1-2, with D tentatively TRBD1 (6 bases). The CDR3 loop spans 14 amino acids. Trimming took off 4 bases at V and 3 bases at J, with 12 bases between the two ends. In germline, CDR1 is SNHLY, CDR2 FYNNEI. The CDR3 coding sequence is TGTGCCAGCAGTGGTCTCCGGACAGACTATGGCTACACCTTC. This sequence encodes CASSGLRTDYGYTF.

The gene calls are TRBV4-2 and TRBJ2-3; 11 positions agree with TRBD2. The CDR3 length is 18 residues. Germline loops: CDR1 LGHNA, CDR2 YNFKEQ. Trimming cost V 3 bases and J 2 bases; bases outside gene matches: 10. The CDR3 DNA follows: TGTGCCAGCAGCCAGGGTAGCGGGGGGGCACTCCCCACAGATACGCAGTATTTT. This gives the protein CASSQGSGGALPTDTQYF.

This chain links TRBV2 with TRBJ2-7; TRBD1 aligns across 9 bases. Germline loops: CDR1 SNHLY, CDR2 FYNNEI. This CDR3 comprises 15 residues. Trimming at V came to 5 bases and at J to 0 bases, leaving 5 bases not matched to a gene. This CDR3 reads CASSTTGGSSYEQYF. The CDR3 nucleotides read TGTGCCAGCAGTACGACAGGGGGGTCCTCCTACGAGCAGTACTTC.

The gene calls are TRBV5-6 and TRBJ2-3, with 8 bases lining up with TRBD2. The trim removed 4 bases at V and 0 bases at J, leaving 7 bases unmatched. Germline CDR1 and CDR2: SGHDT and YYEEEE. The CDR3 sequence is 16 residues long. The DNA for the CDR3 is TGTGCCAGCAGCCCAGTAGCGGGGACAAGCACAGATACGCAGTATTTT. As protein: CASSPVAGTSTDTQYF.

The V call is TRBV29-1, the J call TRBJ1-2, with 7 positions matching TRBD1. Germline V gene lookup returns CDR1 SQVTM and CDR2 ANQGSEA. This CDR3 contains 16 residues. J lost 8 bases, V lost 7 bases, and 22 bases had no gene match. This CDR3 is CSAGAEGQLRYVGYTF. The CDR3 DNA is TGCAGCGCCGGTGCGGAGGGACAGTTACGCTATGTGGGCTACACCTTC.

The V gene is TRBV4-1, the J gene TRBJ1-3; tentatively, D is TRBD1 (6 bases). CDR1 and CDR2 from the germline V gene are MGHRA and YSYEKL. Trimming removed 1 base from V and 0 bases from J, with 13 bases in between. The CDR3 is 17 amino acids. The CDR3 is CASSQVTGSASGNTIYF. The CDR3 DNA sequence: TGCGCCAGCAGCCAAGTCACAGGGTCTGCCTCTGGAAACACCATATATTTT.

The chain has TRBV5-6 and TRBJ1-1; 7 bases align to TRBD1. The ends lost 5 bases at V and 2 bases at J; junction bases unmatched: 9. This CDR3 is built from 15 residues. From germline, CDR1 is SGHDT and CDR2 YYEEEE. CDR3 nucleotides: TGTGCCAGCAGGCTAGTAGACAGGGACAACACTGAAGCTTTCTTT. It translates to CASRLVDRDNTEAFF.

V is TRBV29-1 and J is TRBJ2-7; tentative D call: TRBD2 (5 bases). The germline V gene has CDR1 SQVTM and CDR2 ANQGSEA. There are 11 residues in the CDR3. The germline V and J ends were trimmed by 4 bases and 2 bases, with 6 bases remaining between them. CDR3 bases: TGCAGCGTTGGAGGGACCTACGAGCAGTACTTC. It translates to CSVGGTYEQYF.

In its sample, this clone was seen once. J is TRBJ2-7 and V is TRBV23-1; 9 nucleotides align to TRBD1. TRBV23-1 is an ORF for which the function is uncertain. The CDR3 is 15 amino acids. V shed 8 bases and J 0 bases; nucleotides not matched to a gene: 8. Written as DNA, the CDR3 is TGCGCCAGCTATTCCCGGGACAGGGTCTCCTACGAGCAGTACTTC. The encoded protein is CASYSRDRVSYEQYF.

CDR3 residues: CASSVMTGNNQPQHF. The CDR3 nucleotides read TGTGCCAGCAGCGTCATGACAGGGAACAATCAGCCCCAGCATTTT. The chain combines TRBV2 with TRBJ1-5, with TRBD1 matching over 7 bases. CDR3 length: 15 amino acids. J gave up 3 bases and V 6 bases, and 8 bases lay outside the gene matches. The germline gives CDR1 SNHLY, CDR2 FYNNEI.

The chain carries TRBV29-1 and TRBJ2-2; possible D gene TRBD1, 5 bases. The CDR3 has 14 residues. Trimming stripped 2 bases from V and 1 base from J, with 8 bases between. CDR1 is SQVTM, CDR2 ANQGSEA, per germline. The CDR3 loop reads CSVEQGWNTGELFF. The CDR3 DNA is TGCAGCGTTGAACAGGGTTGGAACACCGGGGAGCTGTTTTTT.

The gene calls are TRBV7-9 and TRBJ2-7; TRBD2 aligns across 9 bases. The CDR3 has 15 amino acids. Germline lookup yields CDR1 SEHNR and CDR2 FQNEAQ (reference sequence). V shed 3 bases, J shed 0 bases, and the junction held 3 bases outside the gene matches. CDR3 nucleotide sequence: TGTGCCAGCAGCTTTAGCGGGGGCCTCTCCTACGAGCAGTACTTC. It encodes CASSFSGGLSYEQYF.